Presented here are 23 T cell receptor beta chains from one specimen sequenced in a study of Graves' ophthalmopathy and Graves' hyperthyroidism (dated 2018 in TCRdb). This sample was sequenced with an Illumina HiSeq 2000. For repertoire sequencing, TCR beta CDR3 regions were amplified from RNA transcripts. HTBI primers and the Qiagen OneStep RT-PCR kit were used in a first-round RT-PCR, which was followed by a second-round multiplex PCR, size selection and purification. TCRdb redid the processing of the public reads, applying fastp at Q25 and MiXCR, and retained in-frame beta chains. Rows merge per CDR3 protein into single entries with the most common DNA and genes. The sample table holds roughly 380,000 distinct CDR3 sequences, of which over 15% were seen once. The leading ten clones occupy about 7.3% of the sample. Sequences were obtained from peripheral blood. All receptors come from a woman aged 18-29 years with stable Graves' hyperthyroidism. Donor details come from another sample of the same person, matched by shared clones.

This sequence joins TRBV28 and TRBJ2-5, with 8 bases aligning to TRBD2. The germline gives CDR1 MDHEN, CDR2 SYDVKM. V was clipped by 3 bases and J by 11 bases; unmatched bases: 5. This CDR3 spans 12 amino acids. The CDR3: CASSFIRGGQYF. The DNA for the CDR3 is TGTGCCAGCAGTTTTATTCGGGGGGGGCAGTACTTC.

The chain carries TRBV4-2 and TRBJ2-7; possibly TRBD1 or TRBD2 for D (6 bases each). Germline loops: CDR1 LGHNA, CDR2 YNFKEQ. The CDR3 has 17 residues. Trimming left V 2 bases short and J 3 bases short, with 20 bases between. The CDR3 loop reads CASSQPRLWGAIYEQYF. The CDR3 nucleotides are TGTGCCAGCAGCCAACCCCGGCTGTGGGGGGCAATCTACGAGCAGTACTTC.

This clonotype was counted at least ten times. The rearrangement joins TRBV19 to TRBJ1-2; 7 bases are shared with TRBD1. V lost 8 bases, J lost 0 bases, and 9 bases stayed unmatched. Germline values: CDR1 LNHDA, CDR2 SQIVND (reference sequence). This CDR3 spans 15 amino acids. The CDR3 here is CASSPGTATNYGYTF. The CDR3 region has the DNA TGTGCCAGTTCCCCCGGGACAGCAACTAACTATGGCTACACCTTC.

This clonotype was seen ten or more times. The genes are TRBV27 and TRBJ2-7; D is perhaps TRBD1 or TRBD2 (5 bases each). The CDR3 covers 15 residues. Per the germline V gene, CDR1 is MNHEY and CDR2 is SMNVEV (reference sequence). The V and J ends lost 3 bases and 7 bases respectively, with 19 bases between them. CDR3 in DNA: TGTGCCAGCAGTTTTCACCGGGACGGCGAAGGGGAGCAGTACTTC. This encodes CASSFHRDGEGEQYF.

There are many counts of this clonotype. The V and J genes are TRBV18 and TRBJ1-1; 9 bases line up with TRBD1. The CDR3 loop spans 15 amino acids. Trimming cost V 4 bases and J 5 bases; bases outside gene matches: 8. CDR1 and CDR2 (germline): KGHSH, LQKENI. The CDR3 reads CASSQETGGRTEAFF. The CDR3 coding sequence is TGTGCCAGCTCACAGGAGACAGGGGGTAGGACTGAAGCTTTCTTT.

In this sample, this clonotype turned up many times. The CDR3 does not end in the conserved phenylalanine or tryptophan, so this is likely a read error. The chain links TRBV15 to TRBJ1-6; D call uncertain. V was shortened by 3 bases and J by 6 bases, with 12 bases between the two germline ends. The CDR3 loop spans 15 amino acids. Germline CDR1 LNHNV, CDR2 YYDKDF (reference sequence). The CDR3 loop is CATSRGDLSNSPLHL. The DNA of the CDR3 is TGTGCCACCAGCAGGGGTGATTTGAGTAATTCACCCCTCCACCTT.

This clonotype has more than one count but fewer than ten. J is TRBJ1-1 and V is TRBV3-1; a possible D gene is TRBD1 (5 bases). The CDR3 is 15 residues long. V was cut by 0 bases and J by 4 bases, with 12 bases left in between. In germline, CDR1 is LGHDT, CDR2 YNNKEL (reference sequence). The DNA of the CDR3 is TGTGCCAGCAGCCAAGATCGGGGGTCGGGCACTGAAGCTTTCTTT. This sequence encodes CASSQDRGSGTEAFF.

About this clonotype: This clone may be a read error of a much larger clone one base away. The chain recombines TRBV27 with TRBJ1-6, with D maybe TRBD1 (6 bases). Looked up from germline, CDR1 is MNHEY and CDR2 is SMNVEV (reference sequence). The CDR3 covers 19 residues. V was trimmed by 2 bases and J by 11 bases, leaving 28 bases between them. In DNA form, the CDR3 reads TGTGCCAGCAGTTTACGGTCCCAGGGGCAATATGTGTGGAATCCACCCCTCCACTTT. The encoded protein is CASSLRSQGQYVWNPPLHF.

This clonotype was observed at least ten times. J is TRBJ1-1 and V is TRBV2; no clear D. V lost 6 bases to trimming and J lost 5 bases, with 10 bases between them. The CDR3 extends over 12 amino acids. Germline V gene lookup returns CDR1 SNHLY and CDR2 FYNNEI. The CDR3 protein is CASRRPGTEAFF. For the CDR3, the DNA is TGTGCCAGCAGGCGTCCGGGTACTGAAGCTTTCTTT.

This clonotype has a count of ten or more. The CDR3 bases are TGTGCCAGCAGCGCGGGAGGGAGAGATCAGCCCCAGCATTTT. Translating gives CASSAGGRDQPQHF. The chain has TRBV7-8 and TRBJ1-5; D is unclear. V lost 5 bases to trimming and J lost 5 bases, with 13 bases between them. CDR1 and CDR2 from the germline V gene are SGHVS and FQNEAQ. The CDR3 is 14 residues long.

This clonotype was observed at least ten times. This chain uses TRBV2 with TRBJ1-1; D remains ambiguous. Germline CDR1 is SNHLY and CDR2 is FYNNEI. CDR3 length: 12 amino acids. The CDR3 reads CAIPPRLSEAFF. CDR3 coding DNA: TGTGCTATCCCACCCCGGTTGTCTGAAGCTTTCTTT.

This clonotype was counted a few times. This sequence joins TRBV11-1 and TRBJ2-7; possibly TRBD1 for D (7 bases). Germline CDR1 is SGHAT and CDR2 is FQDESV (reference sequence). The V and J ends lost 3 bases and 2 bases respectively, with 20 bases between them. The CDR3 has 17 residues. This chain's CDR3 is CASSLVSRGTAPYEQYF. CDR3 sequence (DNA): TGTGCCAGCAGCTTGGTGAGTCGCGGGACAGCACCCTACGAGCAGTACTTC.

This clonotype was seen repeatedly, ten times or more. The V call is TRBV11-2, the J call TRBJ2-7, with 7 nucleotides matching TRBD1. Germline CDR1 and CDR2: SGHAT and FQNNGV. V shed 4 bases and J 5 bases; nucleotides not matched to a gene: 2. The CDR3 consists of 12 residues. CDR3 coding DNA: TGTGCCAGCAGCTGGGGGACAGACGAGCAGTACTTC. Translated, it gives CASSWGTDEQYF.

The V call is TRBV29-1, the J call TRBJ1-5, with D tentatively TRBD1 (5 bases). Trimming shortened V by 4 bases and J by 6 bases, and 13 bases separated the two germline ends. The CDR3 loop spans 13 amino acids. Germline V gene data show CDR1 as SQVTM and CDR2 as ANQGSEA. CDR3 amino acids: CSVGGWGSQPQHF. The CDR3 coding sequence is TGCAGCGTTGGAGGCTGGGGGTCTCAGCCCCAGCATTTT.

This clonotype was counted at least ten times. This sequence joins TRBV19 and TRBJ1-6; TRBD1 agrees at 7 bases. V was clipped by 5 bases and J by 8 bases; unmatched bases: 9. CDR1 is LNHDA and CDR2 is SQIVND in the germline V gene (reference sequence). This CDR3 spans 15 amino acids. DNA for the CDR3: TGTGCCAGTAGTCCGACAGGGACAGTGGATTCACCCCTCCACTTT. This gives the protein CASSPTGTVDSPLHF.

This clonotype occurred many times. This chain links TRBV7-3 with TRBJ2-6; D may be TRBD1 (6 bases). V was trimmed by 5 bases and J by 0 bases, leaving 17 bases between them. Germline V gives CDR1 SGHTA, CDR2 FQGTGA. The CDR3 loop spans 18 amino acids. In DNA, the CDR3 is TGTGCCAGCAGCCCTCAGGGGTCAGGCAGCTCTGGGGCCAACGTCCTGACTTTC. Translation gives CASSPQGSGSSGANVLTF.

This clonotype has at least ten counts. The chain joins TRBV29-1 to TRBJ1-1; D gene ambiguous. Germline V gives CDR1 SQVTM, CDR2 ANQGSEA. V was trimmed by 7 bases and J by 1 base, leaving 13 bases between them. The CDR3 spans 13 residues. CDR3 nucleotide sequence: TGCAGCGCCACGTGGACGGGGAACACTGAAGCTTTCTTT. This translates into CSATWTGNTEAFF.

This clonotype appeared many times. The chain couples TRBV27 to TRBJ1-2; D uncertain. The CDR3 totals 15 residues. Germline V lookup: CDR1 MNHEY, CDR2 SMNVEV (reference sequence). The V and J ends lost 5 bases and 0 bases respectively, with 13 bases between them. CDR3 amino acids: CASSPGTLTNYGYTF. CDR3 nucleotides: TGTGCCAGCAGTCCAGGAACACTCACTAACTATGGCTACACCTTC.

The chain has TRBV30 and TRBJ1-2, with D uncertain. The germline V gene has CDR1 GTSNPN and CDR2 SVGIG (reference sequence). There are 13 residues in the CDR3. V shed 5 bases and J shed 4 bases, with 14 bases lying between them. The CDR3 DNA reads TGTGCCTGGGACCCCCAGGTGGGCTATGGCTACACCTTC. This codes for CAWDPQVGYGYTF.

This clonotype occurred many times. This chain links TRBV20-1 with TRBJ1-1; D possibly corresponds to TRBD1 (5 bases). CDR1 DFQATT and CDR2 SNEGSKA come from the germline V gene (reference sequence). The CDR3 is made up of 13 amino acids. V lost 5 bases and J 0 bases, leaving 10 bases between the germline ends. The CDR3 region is CSAFQGMNTEAFF. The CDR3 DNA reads TGCAGTGCTTTCCAGGGCATGAACACTGAAGCTTTCTTT.

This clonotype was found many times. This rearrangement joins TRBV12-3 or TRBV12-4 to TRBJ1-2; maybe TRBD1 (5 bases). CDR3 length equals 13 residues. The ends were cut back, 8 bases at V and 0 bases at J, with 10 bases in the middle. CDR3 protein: CASGSGANYGYTF. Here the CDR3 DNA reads TGTGCCAGCGGGTCGGGGGCTAACTATGGCTACACCTTC.

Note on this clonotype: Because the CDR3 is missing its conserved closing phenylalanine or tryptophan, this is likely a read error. CDR3 bases: TGTGCCAGCAGTTACGGCTCAGGGTTGAGCACTGAAGCTTTCTAT. Translated: CASSYGSGLSTEAFY. The chain uses TRBV6-2 or TRBV6-3 and TRBJ1-1, with D perhaps TRBD1 (5 bases). Germline V gene data show CDR1 as MNHEY and CDR2 as SVGEGT. V lost 2 bases and J 4 bases, leaving 14 bases between the germline ends. The CDR3 covers 15 residues.

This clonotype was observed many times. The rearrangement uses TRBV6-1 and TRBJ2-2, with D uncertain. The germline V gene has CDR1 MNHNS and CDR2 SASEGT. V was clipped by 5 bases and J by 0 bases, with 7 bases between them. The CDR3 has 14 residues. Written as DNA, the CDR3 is TGTGCCAGCAGTAGGGTAGCGAACACCGGGGAGCTGTTTTTT. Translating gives CASSRVANTGELFF.